These 5 T cell receptor beta chains originate from one sample sequenced in a study of T cell repertoires in cytomegalovirus infection (dated by TCRdb to the late 2010s). Sequencing took place on an Illumina HiSeq 1500. TCRdb ran its own pipeline on the public reads, namely fastp trimming at Q25 and MiXCR clone calling, and kept in-frame beta chains. Duplicate CDR3 protein sequences are folded into a single record with the most common DNA and genes. The sample table lists some 390,000 distinct CDR3 sequences, roughly 18% of them with a count of one. The ten largest clones capture approximately 10% of the sample. The sequencing sample was made of PBMCs. These receptors were taken from a human donor in good health (CMV status not recorded). Some clones in this sample may be carry-over from other donors' samples.

This clonotype has at least ten counts. This chain links TRBV7-2 with TRBJ2-3; TRBD1 might be the D (6 bases). The V gene lost 2 bases and the J gene lost 1 base, with 10 bases spanning the gap. Germline V lookup: CDR1 SGHTA, CDR2 FQGNSA. The CDR3 is 15 amino acids. As DNA, the CDR3 is TGTGCCAGCAGCTTAACAGGGTCCGGCACAGATACGCAGTATTTT. Translating gives CASSLTGSGTDTQYF.

This clonotype has at least ten counts. The chain joins TRBV6-2 or TRBV6-3 to TRBJ2-1, with D maybe TRBD1 (5 bases). The CDR3 totals 12 residues. V lost 6 bases and J 4 bases, leaving 7 bases between the germline ends. Germline V gene sequence: CDR1 MNHEY, CDR2 SVGEGT. CDR3 DNA: TGTGCCAGCAGCGACAGTTACAATGAGCAGTTCTTC. This sequence encodes CASSDSYNEQFF.

The V and J genes are TRBV7-9 and TRBJ2-7, with 8 bases matching TRBD2. V lost 5 bases and J lost 4; bases outside the gene matches: 13. Germline V gene data show CDR1 as SEHNR and CDR2 as FQNEAQ (reference sequence). The CDR3 contains 16 residues. The DNA of the CDR3 is TGTGCCAGCAGCCCTGGGGGGTCTAGCGGGCGTTACGAGCAGTACTTC. As protein: CASSPGGSSGRYEQYF.

This clonotype was counted a few times. The chain carries TRBV7-9 and TRBJ2-7; TRBD1 might be the D (5 bases). The CDR3 covers 16 residues. CDR1 and CDR2 (germline): SEHNR, FQNEAQ (reference sequence). Trimming removed 4 bases at V and 0 bases at J, with 16 bases between. In DNA form, the CDR3 reads TGTGCCAGCAGCTCCCGACTGATGACAGACTCCTACGAGCAGTACTTC. As protein: CASSSRLMTDSYEQYF.

The rearrangement links TRBV4-2 to TRBJ1-2; D may be TRBD1 (6 bases). CDR3 length: 16 amino acids. Germline loops: CDR1 LGHNA, CDR2 YNFKEQ. V lost 4 bases and J 0 bases, leaving 15 bases between the germline ends. CDR3 region: CASSRRGTSANYGYTF. The CDR3 DNA sequence: TGTGCCAGCAGCCGCCGTGGGACATCAGCTAACTATGGCTACACCTTC.